The present entry profiles one T cell receptor (beta chain) with its context. The target antigen is unknown. These data originate in a study of T cells expressing NK-cell markers. The overall study: Within the sequenced cohort of eight donors, seven exhibited HCMV seropositivity and one was seronegative. Study conclusions and caveats: HCMV specificity was not established for the expanded NKG2C+ T cell clones. The CD3+CD56-NKG2C+ fraction of several donors was also led by these clonotypes.

Making the TCR beta cDNA relied on 5'RACE template switching with UMIs. From the 5' RACE reads, TCRdb lists one entry per CDR3 protein and no DNA. The sample table includes fewer than 550,000 distinct CDR3 sequences. Germline loops: CDR1 SGHRS, CDR2 YFSETQ. CDR3 length: 15 amino acids. The material sequenced was blood T cells: a sorted CD56 or NKG2C T cell subset, CD4+ or CD8+ T cells, or bulk PBMC T cells (not recorded which). The chain joins TRBV5-1 to TRBJ2-5; TCRdb gives TRBD1 as the D gene, but with no DNA this cannot be confirmed. The sequence was obtained from a woman between 50 and 59 years old in good health. CDR3 sequence: CASSLGGAVGETQYF. Using reference TRBV5-1 and TRBJ2-5 for the parts outside the CDR3, the full variable domain is KAGVTQTPRYLIKTRGQQVTLSCSPISGHRSVSWYQQTPGQGLQFLFEYFSETQRNKGNFPGRFSGRQFSNSRSEMNVSTLELGDSALYLCASSLGGAVGETQYFGPGTRLLVL.